Shown below are 21 T cell receptor beta chains from a single sample sequenced in a study of blood T cell repertoires in COVID-19. Sequencing used immunoSEQ multiplex PCR; TCRdb keeps in-frame clones, though not all of them. The data contain about 36,000 clones, roughly 84% of them singletons. Material for sequencing was peripheral blood. The receptors come from a human donor in a cohort sampled during active COVID-19.

The V gene is TRBV25-1, the J gene TRBJ2-1, with 8 bases matching TRBD2. V gave up 9 bases and J gave up 0 bases; unmatched junction bases: 16. Per the germline V gene, CDR1 is MGHDK and CDR2 is SYGVNS. The CDR3 consists of 18 residues. CDR3 bases: TGTGCCAGAGTGAGGACCAGCGGGGGTCGGAGCTCCTACAATGAGCAGTTCTTC. It translates to CARVRTSGGRSSYNEQFF.

Only one count was recorded for this clone. The chain recombines TRBV27 with TRBJ1-5; D call uncertain. Germline V gene lookup returns CDR1 MNHEY and CDR2 SMNVEV (reference sequence). CDR3 length: 15 amino acids. The V end lost 8 bases, the J end lost 4 bases, and 18 bases lay between the germline ends. As DNA, the CDR3 is TGTGCCAGCCCCTCGGGGAAAGCCGGAAATCAGCCCCAGCATTTT. Its protein is CASPSGKAGNQPQHF.

Here the CDR3 reads CASSEWRGAFF. In nucleotides, the CDR3 is TGTGCCAGCAGTGAATGGAGAGGAGCTTTCTTT. The genes are TRBV2 and TRBJ1-1; the D is unclear. V dropped 2 bases and J dropped 10 bases, with 8 bases sitting between them. Per the germline V gene, CDR1 is SNHLY and CDR2 is FYNNEI. This CDR3 spans 11 amino acids.

The chain combines TRBV7-9 with TRBJ2-3, with TRBD1 matching 7 bases. This CDR3 region has 15 residues. The germline gives CDR1 SEHNR, CDR2 FQNEAQ (reference sequence). The ends lost 5 bases at V and 2 bases at J; junction bases unmatched: 7. CDR3 DNA sequence: TGTGCCAGCAGCCTCCGACAGGGCCTCACAGATACGCAGTATTTT. Its translation is CASSLRQGLTDTQYF.

The V call is TRBV6-5, the J call TRBJ1-5; TRBD1 is a possible D gene (5 bases). The CDR3 is 13 amino acids. The V end was cut by 2 bases, the J end by 6 bases, with 8 bases between. The germline gives CDR1 MNHEY, CDR2 SVGAGI. For the CDR3, the DNA is TGTGCCAGCAGTTACGGGGGGACTCAGCCCCAGCATTTT. Translating gives CASSYGGTQPQHF.

This clone was detected once. The CDR3 spells CASSPLSDRGYGYTF. The CDR3 DNA is TGTGCCAGCAGCCCCCTCTCGGACAGGGGCTATGGCTACACCTTC. The J gene is TRBJ1-2, the V gene TRBV7-4; 9 bases are a match to TRBD1. V was pared by 5 bases and J by 4 bases, with 8 bases of the junction left unmatched. The germline gives CDR1 SGHVT, CDR2 SQSDAQ. The CDR3 has 15 residues.

This clone was observed a handful of times. The junction departs from the called germline gene at one end, perhaps through a read error. This chain connects TRBV11-3 to TRBJ1-1, with TRBD1 identical over 11 bases. Germline CDR1 is SGHNT and CDR2 is YENEEA. This CDR3 comprises 16 residues. The CDR3, as DNA: TGTGCCAGCAGCTTAGGGACAGGGGGCTTGAATACTGAAGCTTTCTTT. Amino acid sequence: CASSLGTGGLNTEAFF.

The chain carries TRBV11-2 and TRBJ1-2, with D unclear. There are 14 residues in the CDR3. Trimming cost V 1 base and J 2 bases, with 8 bases left between them. Per germline, CDR1 SGHAT and CDR2 FQNNGV. The CDR3 is CASSLVRANYGYTF. DNA for the CDR3: TGTGCCAGCAGCTTAGTGAGGGCCAACTATGGCTACACCTTC.

This chain uses TRBV6-5 with TRBJ2-7, with TRBD1 as a possible D gene (5 bases). V gave up 2 bases and J gave up 3 bases, with 11 bases separating them. CDR1 is MNHEY and CDR2 is SVGAGI in the germline V gene. The CDR3 totals 14 residues. The DNA for the CDR3 is TGTGCCAGCAGTTACCGATGGCAGGGCTACGAGCAGTACTTC. Its translation: CASSYRWQGYEQYF.

This clone appeared a single time. The chain recombines TRBV20-1 with TRBJ2-5; 9 positions agree with TRBD2. This CDR3 has 17 residues. J was trimmed by 10 bases and V by 3 bases; bases with no gene match: 21. Germline values: CDR1 DFQATT, CDR2 SNEGSKA (reference sequence). This chain's CDR3 is CSASPSGARLGQVSQYF. The CDR3 nucleotides are TGCAGTGCTAGTCCTAGCGGGGCAAGATTAGGTCAAGTGAGCCAGTACTTC.

This chain connects TRBV19 to TRBJ1-5; 9 bases line up with TRBD1. CDR1 and CDR2 (germline): LNHDA, SQIVND (reference sequence). V lost 6 bases to trimming and J lost 7 bases; unmatched junction nucleotides: 7. The CDR3 runs 14 residues. The CDR3 region is CASSAGTGWQPQHF. CDR3 sequence (DNA): TGTGCCAGTAGCGCCGGGACAGGGTGGCAGCCCCAGCATTTT.

This clone was detected only once. This chain uses TRBV19 with TRBJ1-4; a possible D gene is TRBD1 (6 bases). The CDR3 has 12 residues. CDR1 and CDR2 (germline): LNHDA, SQIVND (reference sequence). V was pared by 4 bases and J by 11 bases, with 11 bases between. Here the CDR3 DNA reads TGTGCCAGTAGTACGAGACAGGACAAACTGTTTTTT. Encoded protein: CASSTRQDKLFF.

The chain recombines TRBV20-1 with TRBJ1-2, with D uncertain. Germline CDR1 DFQATT, CDR2 SNEGSKA (reference sequence). The CDR3 runs 14 residues. V was clipped by 3 bases and J by 4 bases, with 15 bases between them. In DNA, the CDR3 is TGCAGTGCTAGTGGTGGGGAGGAAGGCTATGGCTACACCTTC. It translates to CSASGGEEGYGYTF.

The chain employs TRBV5-6 and TRBJ1-5, with 8 bases that match TRBD1. The germline V gene has CDR1 SGHDT and CDR2 YYEEEE. The CDR3 totals 14 residues. V lost 3 bases to trimming and J lost 6 bases; unmatched junction nucleotides: 5. CDR3 bases: TGTGCCAGCAGCTCGGACAGGGAGGGTCAGCCCCAGCATTTT. Its translation: CASSSDREGQPQHF.

The chain joins TRBV6-5 to TRBJ2-7, with D maybe TRBD2 (6 bases). This CDR3 spans 13 amino acids. Germline lookup yields CDR1 MNHEY and CDR2 SVGAGI. V was trimmed by 5 bases and J by 2 bases, leaving 10 bases between them. This chain's CDR3 is CASSNWEAYEQYF. Written as DNA, the CDR3 is TGTGCCAGCAGTAACTGGGAGGCCTACGAGCAGTACTTC.

The V and J genes are TRBV11-3 and TRBJ2-1, with 9 nucleotides matching TRBD1. The V and J ends lost 7 bases and 6 bases, in that order; junction bases with no gene match: 4. CDR3 size: 13 residues. Germline V gene sequence: CDR1 SGHNT, CDR2 YENEEA. The CDR3 loop reads CASTLTGGNEQFF. The CDR3 DNA is TGTGCCAGCACCCTGACAGGGGGCAATGAGCAGTTCTTC. Full variable domain (remainder filled in from reference TRBV11-3 and TRBJ2-1): EAGVVQSPRYKIIEKKQPVAFWCNPISGHNTLYWYLQNLGQGPELLIRYENEEAVDDSQLPKDRFSAERLKGVDSTLKIQPAELGDSAVYLCASTLTGGNEQFFGPGTRLTVL.

V and J are TRBV13 and TRBJ2-7, with D perhaps matching TRBD1 (5 bases). In germline, CDR1 is PRHDT, CDR2 FYEKMQ (reference sequence). Trimming removed 4 bases from V and 5 bases from J, with 12 bases in between. CDR3 length equals 13 residues. In DNA form, the CDR3 reads TGTGCCAGCAGCTCCCAGGACATACACGAGCAGTACTTC. Amino acids: CASSSQDIHEQYF.

V is TRBV4-1 and J is TRBJ1-3; TRBD1 agrees at 9 bases. CDR3 length: 15 amino acids. The V gene's germline CDR1 is MGHRA and CDR2 YSYEKL. The junction had 5 bases not matched to a gene; V was cut back by 1 base and J by 7 bases. The CDR3 loop is CASSQVGTGKNTIYF. The CDR3 coding sequence is TGCGCCAGCAGCCAAGTAGGGACAGGGAAGAACACCATATATTTT.

This chain links TRBV3-1 (or the pseudogene TRBV3-2) with TRBJ2-2; TRBD1 might be the D (5 bases). The CDR3 extends over 16 amino acids. Germline lookup yields CDR1 LGHDT and CDR2 YNNKEL (reference sequence). V lost 4 bases and J lost 3, with 15 bases in between. DNA of the CDR3: TGTGCCAGCAGCCCGGTGGGCAGACAGCACACCGGGGAGCTGTTTTTT. It yields the protein CASSPVGRQHTGELFF.

Concerning this clone: The sample carries other DNA sequences with the same CDR3. In nucleotides, the CDR3 is TGTGCCAGCAGCTCCCTCCTGGGCGGGAACTACGAGCAGTACTTC. Translation: CASSSLLGGNYEQYF. This chain links TRBV11-2 with TRBJ2-7, with a possible D match to TRBD2 (6 bases). CDR1 is SGHAT and CDR2 is FQNNGV in the germline V gene. The CDR3 sequence is 15 residues long. Deletions cut 4 bases from V and 3 bases from J, with 16 bases between.

The sample holds one count of this clone. V and J are TRBV9 and TRBJ2-1; D may be TRBD1 (6 bases). This CDR3 region has 16 residues. V was clipped by 4 bases and J by 0 bases, with 14 bases between them. CDR1 is SGDLS, CDR2 YYNGEE, per germline. The CDR3 loop reads CASSPRTGSSYNEQFF. DNA for the CDR3: TGTGCCAGCAGCCCCCGAACAGGGAGCTCCTACAATGAGCAGTTCTTC.